Included here is one TCR beta chain sequence, with context. Its cognate antigen is unknown. The identical CDR3 is also encoded by other nucleotide sequences in the sample. This entry is derived from a study of beta chain features in type 1 diabetes. Turning to the study itself: Similarity in age, gender and cell yields was seen between patients and healthy donors. Examined across all samples were some 110,000,000 sorted cells.

The study's findings and limits: Across all four CD4+ subsets, people with type 1 diabetes showed modestly shorter TCRB CDR3s.

The isolated RNA, all of it, was reverse transcribed, so expressed TCRB transcripts were what got sequenced. Mean read depth for naive, central memory and regulatory T cell samples was some 3.8 million reads. This table comes from immunoSEQ multiplex PCR, and its TCRdb copy is limited to in-frame clones, with some not included. In the table there are 550,000 to 850,000 clones, 10% to 15% of which are singletons. With 5 bases clipped from V and 1 base from J, the junction kept 3 bases outside the gene matches. Germline V CDR1 and CDR2: SGHTA, FQGTGA. CDR3 length: 14 amino acids. Sequencing input: naive CD4+ T cells from blood. This sequence was found in a man aged 18 to 30 with type 1 diabetes. The V and J genes are TRBV7-3 and TRBJ2-3, with TRBD1 matching over 7 bases. The DNA of the CDR3 is TGTGCCAGCAGCCCCGGACAGGGCACAGATACGCAGTATTTT. Its protein is CASSPGQGTDTQYF. The full variable domain, with the rest looked up from reference TRBV7-3 and TRBJ2-3, is GAGVSQTPSNKVTEKGKYVELRCDPISGHTALYWYRQSLGQGPEFLIYFQGTGAADDSGLPNDRFFAVRPEGSVSTLKIQRTERGDSAVYLCASSPGQGTDTQYFGPGTRLTVL.